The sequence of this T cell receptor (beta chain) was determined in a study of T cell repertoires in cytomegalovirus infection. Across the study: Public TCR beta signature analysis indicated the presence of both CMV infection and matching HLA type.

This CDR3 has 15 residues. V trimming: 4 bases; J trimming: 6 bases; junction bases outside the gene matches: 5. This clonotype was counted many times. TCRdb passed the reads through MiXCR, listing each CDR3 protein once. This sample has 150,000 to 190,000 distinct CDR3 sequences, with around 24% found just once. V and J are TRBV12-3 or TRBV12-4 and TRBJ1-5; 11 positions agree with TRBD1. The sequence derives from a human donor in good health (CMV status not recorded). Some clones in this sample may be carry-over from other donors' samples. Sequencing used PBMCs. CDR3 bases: TGTGCCAGCAGTTGGACAGGGGGCGAGGGTCAGCCCCAGCATTTT. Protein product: CASSWTGGEGQPQHF.